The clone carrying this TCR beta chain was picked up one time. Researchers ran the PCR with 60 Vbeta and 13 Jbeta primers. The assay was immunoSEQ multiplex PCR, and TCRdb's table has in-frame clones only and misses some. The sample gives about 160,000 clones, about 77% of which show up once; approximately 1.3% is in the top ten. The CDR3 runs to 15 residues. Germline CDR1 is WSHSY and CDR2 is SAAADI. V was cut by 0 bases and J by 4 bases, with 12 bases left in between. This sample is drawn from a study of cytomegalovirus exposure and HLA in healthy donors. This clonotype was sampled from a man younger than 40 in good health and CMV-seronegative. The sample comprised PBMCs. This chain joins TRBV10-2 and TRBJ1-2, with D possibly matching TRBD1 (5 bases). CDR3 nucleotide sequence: TGCGCCAGCAGTGAGTCAGTCAGGGCATCCTATGGCTACACCTTC. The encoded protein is CASSESVRASYGYTF.